Detailed here is one T cell receptor beta chain. Authors' analysis steps: It was from reference gene primer amplification that nucleated cell counts were estimated. The method was immunoSEQ multiplex PCR; TCRdb's version includes in-frame clones alone and lacks a portion of them. That table is the source of V, J and clone size, and D and trimming were worked out from the DNA. The sample lists under 350,000 clones, 75% to 90% occurring once. V was clipped by 4 bases and J by 1 base; unmatched bases: 7. CDR3 size: 16 residues. Germline CDR1 SGHRS, CDR2 YFSETQ. The record originates from a study of blood T cell repertoires in COVID-19. Across the whole study: Acute and convalescent COVID-19 specimens originated in the United States, Italy and Spain. T cells, B-cell-depleted T cells, or PBMCs provided the cDNA or gDNA that served as material.

This sequence originates from a man aged 35-49 years with acute or convalescent COVID-19. The specimen sequenced was peripheral blood. The chain uses TRBV5-1 and TRBJ1-4, with 7 nucleotides matching TRBD1. The CDR3 bases are TGCGCCAGCAGCCCTGGGACAGAAGTAACTAATGAAAAACTGTTTTTT. This codes for CASSPGTEVTNEKLFF.